This passage covers 21 T cell receptor beta chains from one sample sequenced in a study of beta chain features in type 1 diabetes. Whole-study findings and limits: Patients with Type 1 diabetes showed moderately but significantly shorter TCRB CDR3s in all four CD4+ subsets.

Expressed TCRB transcripts were sequenced after all isolated RNA was converted to cDNA. TCRdb's copy holds only in-frame clones and misses some; the assay was immunoSEQ multiplex PCR. This table has a few hundred thousand clones, 16% appearing once. No antigen is known for these receptors. The sequencing sample was made of naive CD4+ T cells from blood. These receptors all stem from a man aged 25-45 years with type 1 diabetes.

J is TRBJ2-5 and V is TRBV7-8; 7 bases are a match to TRBD1. Germline V CDR1 and CDR2: SGHVS, FQNEAQ. The CDR3 contains 13 residues. The J segment lost 5 bases and the V segment lost 3 bases, leaving 3 bases of the junction unmatched. This CDR3 reads CASSFTGDETQYF. For the CDR3, the DNA is TGTGCCAGCAGCTTTACAGGGGACGAGACCCAGTACTTC.

This rearrangement joins TRBV20-1 to TRBJ2-7; TRBD1 matches 7 bases. J was trimmed by 6 bases and V by 6 bases; bases with no gene match: 5. CDR3 length: 11 residues. The germline V gene encodes CDR1 DFQATT and CDR2 SNEGSKA (reference sequence). In nucleotides, the CDR3 is TGCAGTGCCAGACAGGGAACCGAGCAGTACTTC. Its translation is CSARQGTEQYF.

This clone was picked up a small number of times. The chain has TRBV9 and TRBJ2-1; the D is unclear. The CDR3 covers 11 residues. CDR1 is SGDLS, CDR2 YYNGEE, per germline. V was shortened by 3 bases and J by 12 bases, with 10 bases between the two germline ends. CDR3 amino acids: CASSAGVGQFF. The DNA of the CDR3 is TGTGCCAGCAGCGCCGGTGTGGGGCAGTTCTTC.

The gene calls are TRBV5-4 and TRBJ2-5; 9 nucleotides line up with TRBD1. Germline V CDR1 and CDR2: SGHNT, YYREEE (reference sequence). V dropped 4 bases and J dropped 5; count of bases not matched to a gene: 3. The CDR3 is 13 residues long. In DNA, the CDR3 is TGTGCCAGCAGCGGGACAGGGAAGGAGACCCAGTACTTC. It is translated as CASSGTGKETQYF.

This chain connects TRBV15 to TRBJ2-5; 16 bases are a match to TRBD2. Germline CDR1 reads LNHNV; CDR2 reads YYDKDF (reference sequence). This CDR3 has 20 amino acids. V gave up 0 bases and J gave up 1 base; unmatched junction bases: 8. The CDR3 is CATSRDPWGLAGGPQETQYF. The CDR3 bases are TGTGCCACCAGCAGAGATCCTTGGGGACTAGCGGGAGGGCCCCAAGAGACCCAGTACTTC. Supplemented by reference TRBV15 and TRBJ2-5, the full variable domain reads DAMVIQNPRYQVTQFGKPVTLSCSQTLNHNVMYWYQQKSSQAPKLLFHYYDKDFNNEADTPDNFQSRRPNTSFCFLDIRSPGLGDTAMYLCATSRDPWGLAGGPQETQYFGPGTRLLVL.

This clone was seen only a few times. The rearrangement joins TRBV12-5 to TRBJ2-1; D is perhaps TRBD1 (6 bases). The CDR3 is 13 amino acids. The germline CDR1 and CDR2 sequences are LGHNT and FRNRAP. Trimming removed 0 bases at V and 10 bases at J, with 10 bases between. CDR3 in amino acids: CASGLVGGSEQFF. CDR3 in DNA: TGTGCTAGTGGTTTGGTAGGGGGTAGCGAGCAGTTCTTC.

J is TRBJ2-3 and V is TRBV7-9, with TRBD1 matching over 7 bases. CDR3 length: 18 amino acids. Germline V lookup: CDR1 SEHNR, CDR2 FQNEAQ (reference sequence). V was pared by 3 bases and J by 2 bases, with 14 bases of the junction left unmatched. CDR3 DNA: TGTGCCAGCAGCTTCGCCCTACAGGGGACGGGGCACACAGATACGCAGTATTTT. As protein: CASSFALQGTGHTDTQYF. The variable domain in full, completed from reference TRBV7-9 and TRBJ2-3, reads DTGVSQNPRHKITKRGQNVTFRCDPISEHNRLYWYRQTLGQGPEFLTYFQNEAQLEKSRLLSDRFSAERPKGSFSTLEIQRTEQGDSAMYLCASSFALQGTGHTDTQYFGPGTRLTVL.

The V and J genes are TRBV25-1 and TRBJ2-1; the D gene is possibly TRBD2 (5 bases). Germline V gives CDR1 MGHDK, CDR2 SYGVNS. This CDR3 region has 15 residues. V was shortened by 1 base and J by 5 bases, with 12 bases between the two germline ends. CDR3 loop: CASSESGGYNNEQFF. DNA for the CDR3: TGTGCCAGCAGTGAATCAGGCGGGTACAACAATGAGCAGTTCTTC. The whole variable domain, filled in from reference TRBV25-1 and TRBJ2-1, reads EADIYQTPRYLVIGTGKKITLECSQTMGHDKMYWYQQDPGMELHLIHYSYGVNSTEKGDLSSESTVSRIRTEHFPLTLESARPSHTSQYLCASSESGGYNNEQFFGPGTRLTVL.

The chain carries TRBV7-9 and TRBJ2-7, with a tentative D call TRBD1 (6 bases). V was trimmed by 6 bases and J by 5 bases, leaving 14 bases between them. The germline V gene encodes CDR1 SEHNR and CDR2 FQNEAQ (reference sequence). This CDR3 is 13 amino acids long. The CDR3 coding sequence is TGTGCCAGCAGGATAATCCCAGGGGACGAGCAGTACTTC. It is translated as CASRIIPGDEQYF.

The rearrangement uses TRBV5-1 and TRBJ2-2, with unresolved D. The germline gives CDR1 SGHRS, CDR2 YFSETQ. The length of the CDR3 is 13 residues. V was trimmed by 3 bases and J by 3 bases, leaving 6 bases between them. CDR3: CASSSADTGELFF. The CDR3 nucleotides read TGCGCCAGCAGCTCGGCGGACACCGGGGAGCTGTTTTTT.

This clone was counted a few times. The chain couples TRBV29-1 to TRBJ2-5; the D gene is possibly TRBD1 (6 bases). Per the germline V gene, CDR1 is SQVTM and CDR2 is ANQGSEA. The CDR3 has 12 amino acids. Trimming shortened V by 4 bases and J by 2 bases, and 8 bases separated the two germline ends. Here the CDR3 DNA reads TGCAGCGTTGGACAGGATCAAGAGACCCAGTACTTC. Encoded protein: CSVGQDQETQYF. The full variable domain, its missing parts supplied by reference TRBV29-1 and TRBJ2-5, is SAVISQKPSRDICQRGTSLTIQCQVDSQVTMMFWYRQQPGQSLTLIATANQGSEATYESGFVIDKFPISRPNLTFSTLTVSNMSPEDSSIYLCSVGQDQETQYFGPGTRLLVL.

Only a few counts were recorded for this clone. The V call is TRBV7-2, the J call TRBJ2-3, with TRBD1 as a possible D gene (5 bases). V lost 1 base and J lost 0, with 11 bases in between. CDR1 is SGHTA, CDR2 FQGNSA, per germline. The CDR3 spans 16 residues. The CDR3 protein is CASSLGRTTSTDTQYF. The DNA of the CDR3 is TGTGCCAGCAGCTTAGGTCGGACAACTAGCACAGATACGCAGTATTTT.

J is TRBJ1-1 and V is TRBV30, with D hard to call. V lost 2 bases and J lost 6, with 4 bases in between. CDR1 GTSNPN and CDR2 SVGIG come from the germline V gene (reference sequence). The CDR3 runs 10 residues. CDR3 in DNA: TGTGCCTGGAGTCGGGCTGAAGCTTTCTTT. Translating gives CAWSRAEAFF.

The chain uses TRBV5-1 and TRBJ2-3; D gene ambiguous. From germline, CDR1 is SGHRS and CDR2 YFSETQ. The CDR3 consists of 15 residues. V was pared by 0 bases and J by 0 bases, with 8 bases between. The CDR3 sequence: CASSLVQASTDTQYF. The CDR3, as DNA: TGCGCCAGCAGCTTGGTGCAAGCTAGCACAGATACGCAGTATTTT.

The chain employs TRBV15 and TRBJ2-6; no clear D gene. The V gene lost 1 base and the J gene lost 0 bases, with 7 bases spanning the gap. The CDR3 is 16 amino acids. Germline V gene lookup returns CDR1 LNHNV and CDR2 YYDKDF (reference sequence). CDR3 nucleotide sequence: TGTGCCACCAGCAGAGGTGCGGCCTCTGGGGCCAACGTCCTGACTTTC. Translation: CATSRGAASGANVLTF.

This clone came up a few times. The chain carries TRBV19 and TRBJ1-5; 9 positions match TRBD1. This CDR3 has 15 amino acids. CDR1 is LNHDA, CDR2 SQIVND, per germline (reference sequence). Losses at the gene ends were 7 bases for V and 2 bases for J; bases not matched to a gene: 6. DNA for the CDR3: TGTGCCAGTACTTTGGACAGGGGAGGCAATCAGCCCCAGCATTTT. This translates into CASTLDRGGNQPQHF.

The CDR3 region has the DNA TGCGCCAGCAGCCCTAGCGGGAGGGCCGCGGATACGCAGTATTTT. Its translation is CASSPSGRAADTQYF. The chain has TRBV5-1 and TRBJ2-3, with 12 bases matching TRBD2. Germline CDR1 is SGHRS and CDR2 is YFSETQ. The J segment lost 6 bases and the V segment lost 4 bases, leaving 6 bases of the junction unmatched. The CDR3 contains 15 residues.

This clone has only a few counts. CDR3 bases: TGCAGCGTTGGCCCTAGCCACCCCTACGAGCAGTACTTC. Translated, it gives CSVGPSHPYEQYF. The chain joins TRBV29-1 to TRBJ2-7; a weak D match, TRBD2 (5 bases). The CDR3 length is 13 residues. The germline CDR1 and CDR2 sequences are SQVTM and ANQGSEA. The V gene lost 4 bases and the J gene lost 2 bases, with 12 bases spanning the gap.

In this sample, this clone turned up a few times. The same CDR3 can be traced to other DNA sequences in this sample. The chain carries TRBV7-9 and TRBJ2-5; no clear D. Per the germline V gene, CDR1 is SEHNR and CDR2 is FQNEAQ (reference sequence). V lost 1 base to trimming and J lost 1 base, with 7 bases between them. The length of the CDR3 is 14 residues. The CDR3 bases are TGTGCCAGCAGCTTAGGGCTGGCCCAAGAGACCCAGTACTTC. Its translation is CASSLGLAQETQYF.

In its sample, this clone was seen a few times. J is TRBJ2-5 and V is TRBV15; 7 bases line up with TRBD1. Germline V gives CDR1 LNHNV, CDR2 YYDKDF (reference sequence). This CDR3 contains 17 residues. Losses at the gene ends were 2 bases for V and 1 base for J; bases not matched to a gene: 10. CDR3 DNA sequence: TGTGCCACCAGCAGAAAACAGGGGTCGAGAAGCCAAGAGACCCAGTACTTC. As protein: CATSRKQGSRSQETQYF.

This clone was detected a few times. The chain is built from TRBV29-1 and TRBJ2-7, with D maybe TRBD2 (6 bases). Looked up from germline, CDR1 is SQVTM and CDR2 is ANQGSEA. The CDR3 runs to 12 residues. V lost 0 bases, J lost 11 bases, and 14 bases lay in between. The chain's CDR3 is CSVEDPGTPKYF. The DNA of the CDR3 is TGCAGCGTTGAAGACCCCGGGACTCCCAAGTACTTC.